This paragraph covers one T cell receptor (beta chain) sequence. Its antigen remains unknown. The CDR3 has 14 residues. Germline V gene data show CDR1 as SGHVS and CDR2 as FNYEAQ. The V end lost 1 base, the J end lost 5 bases, and 11 bases lay between the germline ends. This record belongs to a study of T cell responses to AZD1222 COVID-19 vaccine. Points from the study as a whole: Donors were chiefly white British, with a greater number of females, and clonal diversity was perhaps underestimated. Only six AZD1222 recipients tested seropositive at baseline. Unmutated variant regions reportedly attract nearly half of all spike-specific TCRs.

Data came from immunoSEQ multiplex PCR; TCRdb stores just in-frame clones and leaves some out. The sample lists 40,000 to 50,000 clones, over 80% seen once, with 18% in the top ten. Pooling of second doses given at about 4 or about 12 weeks was done. The chain joins TRBV7-6 to TRBJ1-1; D is perhaps TRBD1 (5 bases). The clonotype comes from an adult who received the AZD1222 COVID-19 vaccine. The starting material was peripheral blood, obtained 28 days after the second AZD1222 dose. In DNA, the CDR3 is TGTGCCAGCAGCTTAGGAGGGGCGACGACTGAAGCTTTCTTT. This translates into CASSLGGATTEAFF. The variable domain in full, with the rest retrieved from reference TRBV7-6 and TRBJ1-1, is GAGVSQSPRYKVTKRGQDVALRCDPISGHVSLYWYRQALGQGPEFLTYFNYEAQQDKSGLPNDRFSAERPEGSISTLTIQRTEQRDSAMYRCASSLGGATTEAFFGQGTRLTVV.